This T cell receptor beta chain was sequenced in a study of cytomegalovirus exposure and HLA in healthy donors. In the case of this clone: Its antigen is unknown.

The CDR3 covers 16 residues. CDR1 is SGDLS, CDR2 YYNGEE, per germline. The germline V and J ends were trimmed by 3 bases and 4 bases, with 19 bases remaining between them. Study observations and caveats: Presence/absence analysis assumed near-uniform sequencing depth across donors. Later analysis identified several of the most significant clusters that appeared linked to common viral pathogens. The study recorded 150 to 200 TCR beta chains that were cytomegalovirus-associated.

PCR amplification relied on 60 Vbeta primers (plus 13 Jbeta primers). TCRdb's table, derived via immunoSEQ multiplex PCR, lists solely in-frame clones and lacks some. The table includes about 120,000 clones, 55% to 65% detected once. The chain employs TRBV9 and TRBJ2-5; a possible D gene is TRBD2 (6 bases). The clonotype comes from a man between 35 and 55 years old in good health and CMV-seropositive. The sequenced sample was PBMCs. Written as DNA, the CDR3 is TGTGCCAGCAGCGCCGGGTACGCGGGGAGCGGAGAGACCCAGTACTTC. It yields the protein CASSAGYAGSGETQYF. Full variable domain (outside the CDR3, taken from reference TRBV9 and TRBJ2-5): DSGVTQTPKHLITATGQRVTLRCSPRSGDLSVYWYQQSLDQGLQFLIQYYNGEERAKGNILERFSAQQFPDLHSELNLSSLELGDSALYFCASSAGYAGSGETQYFGPGTRLLVL.